The 7 T cell receptor delta chains below were found in one sample sequenced in a study of γδ T cells in repeated Plasmodium falciparum infection (dated by TCRdb to the early 2020s). Vgamma9/Vdelta2+ and Vdelta2-negative gammadelta T cell populations were flow-sorted from peripheral blood mononuclear cells for bulk TCR repertoire analysis. Receptor amplification or capture employed multiplex PCR. Sequencing used an Illumina MiSeq. TCRdb called clones from the public reads with CATT, and repeated DNA sequences were later combined into one row. The sample table holds 70,000 to 95,000 delta-chain clones, of which over 1.1% were seen once. Clones ranked in the top ten supply more than 7% of the sample. The specimen was gamma-delta T cells from blood. The receptors come from a pool of human donors (malaria-infected and uninfected, not separated).

This clone has a count of ten or more. The sample contains more than one DNA sequence encoding this CDR3. This chain links TRDV1 with TRDJ1, with 7 bases fitting TRDD2. This CDR3 spans 21 amino acids. CDR1 is TSWWSYY and CDR2 is QGS in the germline V gene. Trimming took 4 bases from V and 1 from J; bases not matched to a gene: 24. CDR3 nucleotides: TGTGCTCTTGGGGCCCCCTTCCTGACCGGGTCTGAGAGACGTTGCACCGATAAACTCATCTTT. Its protein product is CALGAPFLTGSERRCTDKLIF.

This chain joins TRDV2 and TRDJ1, with 11 bases matching TRDD3. No J gene was available from TCRdb, and it was assigned here by a germline match of the DNA. Germline trimming cut 0 bases from V and 2 bases from J; bases unmatched to any gene: 19. Germline CDR1 and CDR2: GEAIGNYY and EKD. The CDR3 runs 21 residues. This CDR3 is CACDTVGGGYVGHRQTDKLIF. As DNA, the CDR3 is TGTGCCTGTGACACCGTAGGTGGGGGATACGTGGGGCATCGCCAGACCGATAAACTCATCTTT.

This clone was detected only a few times. This is likely an artifact of a read error, given a far larger clone one base away. The sample holds other DNA sequences that translate to the same CDR3. The rearrangement links TRDV1 to TRDJ1, with D maybe TRDD3 (6 bases). Germline V gene lookup returns CDR1 TSWWSYY and CDR2 QGS. This CDR3 comprises 21 residues. The V and J ends lost 0 bases and 0 bases respectively, with 26 bases between them. CDR3 DNA sequence: TGTGCTCTTGGGGAACTTCCAAGGGGCCTACGCCTGGGGCCGGACACCGATAAACTCATCTTT. Protein sequence: CALGELPRGLRLGPDTDKLIF.

This clone was recorded at least ten times. It differs at one base from a far larger clone, so likely a read error. This sequence joins TRDV2 and TRDJ1, with 8 bases lining up with TRDD3. Germline values: CDR1 GEAIGNYY, CDR2 EKD. The CDR3 is 15 residues long. The CDR3 region is CARDLLGVLTDKLIF. For the CDR3, the DNA is TGTGCCCGTGACCTACTGGGGGTTCTCACCGATAAACTCATCTTT.

This clone was seen a few times. TCRdb's protein for this DNA is that of a much larger clone and differs from the translation at residue 4, likely a read error; the protein shown is the DNA translation. V is TRDV2 and J is TRDJ1; 10 bases fit TRDD3. TCRdb supplies no J gene; here it was assigned by aligning the nucleotide sequence to germline. Germline V gene lookup returns CDR1 GEAIGNYY and CDR2 EKD. V lost 6 bases, J lost 3 bases, and 9 bases stayed unmatched. The CDR3 sequence is 15 residues long. CDR3 residues: CACNGLGDHADKLIF. CDR3 DNA: TGTGCCTGTAACGGACTGGGGGATCACGCCGATAAACTCATCTTT.

Details on this clone: The protein given by TCRdb reflects a much larger clone and differs at residue 12 from this DNA's translation, likely from a read error; the protein shown is the DNA's translation. CDR3 nucleotide sequence: TGTGCTCTTGGGGAATGGTCATGGGTGGATATGGCTGGGGGATACCCCACCCATAAACTCATCTTT. Protein sequence: CALGEWSWVDMAGGYPTHKLIF. The J gene is TRDJ1, the V gene TRDV1, with TRDD3 matching 11 bases. The J gene is absent in TCRdb and was assigned here via DNA matching to germline. The CDR3 has 22 amino acids. Germline V CDR1 and CDR2: TSWWSYY, QGS.

This clone was picked up a small number of times. The protein recorded in TCRdb matches a much larger clone and deviates from this DNA's translation at residue 13, suggesting a read error; the protein here is obtained by translating the DNA. The rearrangement links TRDV1 to TRDJ1, with TRDD3 identical over 8 bases. TCRdb lists no J gene, so it was determined here by aligning the DNA to germline. With V trimmed by 3 bases and J by 2 bases, 23 bases remained unmatched. The CDR3 covers 21 residues. The germline V gene has CDR1 TSWWSYY and CDR2 QGS. CDR3 nucleotides: TGTGCTCTTGGGGATTCTACGGGAATTTACTGGGGGGCTAGGGGGACCGATAAACTCATCTTT. This sequence encodes CALGDSTGIYWGARGTDKLIF.